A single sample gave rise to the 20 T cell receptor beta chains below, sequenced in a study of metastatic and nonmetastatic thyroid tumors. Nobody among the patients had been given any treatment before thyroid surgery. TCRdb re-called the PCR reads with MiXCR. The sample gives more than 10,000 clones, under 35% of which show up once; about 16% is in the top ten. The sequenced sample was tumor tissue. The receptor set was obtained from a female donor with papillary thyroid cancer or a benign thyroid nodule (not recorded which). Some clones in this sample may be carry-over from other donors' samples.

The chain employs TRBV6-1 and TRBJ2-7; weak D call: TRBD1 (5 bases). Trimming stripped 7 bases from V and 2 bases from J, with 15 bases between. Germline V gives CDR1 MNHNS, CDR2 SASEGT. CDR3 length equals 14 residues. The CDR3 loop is CASNARTPPYEQYF. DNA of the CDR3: TGTGCCAGCAATGCCAGGACACCTCCCTACGAGCAGTACTTC.

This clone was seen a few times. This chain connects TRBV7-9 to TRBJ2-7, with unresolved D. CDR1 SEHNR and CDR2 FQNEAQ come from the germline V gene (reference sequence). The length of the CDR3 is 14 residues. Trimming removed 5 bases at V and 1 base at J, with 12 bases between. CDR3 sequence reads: CASSPSRESYEQYF. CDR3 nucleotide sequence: TGTGCCAGCAGCCCCTCAAGGGAATCCTACGAGCAGTACTTC.

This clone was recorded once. This CDR3 reads CASSPRTSSSYNEQFF. CDR3 coding DNA: TGTGCCAGCAGCCCCCGGACTAGCAGCTCCTACAATGAGCAGTTCTTC. This chain links TRBV11-1 with TRBJ2-1; 8 nucleotides align to TRBD2. V dropped 5 bases and J dropped 0; count of bases not matched to a gene: 6. CDR1 is SGHAT and CDR2 is FQDESV in the germline V gene (reference sequence). The CDR3 covers 16 residues. The full variable domain, rest sourced from reference TRBV11-1 and TRBJ2-1, is EAEVAQSPRYKITEKSQAVAFWCDPISGHATLYWYRQILGQGPELLVQFQDESVVDDSQLPKDRFSAERLKGVDSTLKIQPAELGDSAMYLCASSPRTSSSYNEQFFGPGTRLTVL.

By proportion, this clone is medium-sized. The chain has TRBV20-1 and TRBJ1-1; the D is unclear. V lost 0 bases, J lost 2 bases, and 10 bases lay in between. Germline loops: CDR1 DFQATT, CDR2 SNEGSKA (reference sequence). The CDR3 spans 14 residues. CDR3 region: CSARDRTSNTEAFF. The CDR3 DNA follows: TGCAGTGCTAGAGATCGGACGAGTAACACTGAAGCTTTCTTT.

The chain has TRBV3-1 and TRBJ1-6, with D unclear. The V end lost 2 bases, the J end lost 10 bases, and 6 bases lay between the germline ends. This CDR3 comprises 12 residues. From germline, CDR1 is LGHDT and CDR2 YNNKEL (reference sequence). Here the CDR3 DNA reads TGTGCCAGCAGCCAATCGGTCTCACCCCTCCACTTT. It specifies CASSQSVSPLHF.

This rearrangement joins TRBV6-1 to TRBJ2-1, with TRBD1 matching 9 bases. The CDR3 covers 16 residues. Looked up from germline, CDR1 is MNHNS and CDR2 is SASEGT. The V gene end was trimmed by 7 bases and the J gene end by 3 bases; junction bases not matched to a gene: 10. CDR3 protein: CASKKGAGQGYNEQFF. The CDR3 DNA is TGTGCCAGCAAAAAGGGGGCGGGACAGGGCTACAATGAGCAGTTCTTC.

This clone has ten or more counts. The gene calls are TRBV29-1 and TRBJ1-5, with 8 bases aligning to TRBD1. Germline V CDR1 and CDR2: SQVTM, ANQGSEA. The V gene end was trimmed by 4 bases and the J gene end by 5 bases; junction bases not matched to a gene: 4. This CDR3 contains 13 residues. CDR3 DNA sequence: TGCAGCGTTGCCTGGGGACAGGATCAGCCCCAGCATTTT. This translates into CSVAWGQDQPQHF.

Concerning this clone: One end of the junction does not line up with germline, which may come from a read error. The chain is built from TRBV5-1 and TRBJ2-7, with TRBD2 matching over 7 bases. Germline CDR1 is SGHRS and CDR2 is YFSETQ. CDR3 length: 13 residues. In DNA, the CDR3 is TGCGCCAGCAGCCAAGAGCGGGACTACGAGCAGTACTTT. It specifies CASSQERDYEQYF.

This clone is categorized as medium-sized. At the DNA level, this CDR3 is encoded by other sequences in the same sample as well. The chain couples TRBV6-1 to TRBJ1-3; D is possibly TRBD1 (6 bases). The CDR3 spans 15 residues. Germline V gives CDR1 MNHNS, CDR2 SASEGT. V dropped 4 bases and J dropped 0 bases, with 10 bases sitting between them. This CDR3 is CASSATGLSGNTIYF. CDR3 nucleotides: TGTGCCAGCAGTGCCACAGGGCTCTCTGGAAACACCATATATTTT.

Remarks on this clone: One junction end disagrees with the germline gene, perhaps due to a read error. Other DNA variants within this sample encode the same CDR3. CDR3 loop: CASSPGDSYNEQFF. The CDR3 DNA sequence: TGTGCCAGCAGCCCCGGTGACTCCTACAATGAGCAGTTCTTT. V gene TRBV7-3 combines with J gene TRBJ2-1; unclear D gene. The CDR3 consists of 14 residues. Germline CDR1 SGHTA, CDR2 FQGTGA.

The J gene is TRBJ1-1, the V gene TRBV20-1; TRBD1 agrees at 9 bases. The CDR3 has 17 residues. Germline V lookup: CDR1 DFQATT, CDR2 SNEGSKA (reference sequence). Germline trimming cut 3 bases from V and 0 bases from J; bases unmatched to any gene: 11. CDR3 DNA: TGCAGTGCTAGCGGGGTGGGACAGGGATCAATGAACACTGAAGCTTTCTTT. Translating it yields CSASGVGQGSMNTEAFF.

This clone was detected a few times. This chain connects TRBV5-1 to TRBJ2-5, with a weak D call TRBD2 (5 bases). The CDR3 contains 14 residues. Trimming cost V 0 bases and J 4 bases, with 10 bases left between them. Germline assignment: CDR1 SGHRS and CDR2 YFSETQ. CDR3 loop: CASSLGLRGETQYF. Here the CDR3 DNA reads TGCGCCAGCAGCTTGGGCCTACGGGGAGAGACCCAGTACTTC.

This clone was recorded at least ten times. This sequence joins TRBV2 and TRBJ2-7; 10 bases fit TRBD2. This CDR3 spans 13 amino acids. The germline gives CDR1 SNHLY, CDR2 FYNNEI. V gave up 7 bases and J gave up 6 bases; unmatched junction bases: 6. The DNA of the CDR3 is TGTGCCAGCATTGGAGCGGGAGGGCTCGAGCAGTACTTC. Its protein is CASIGAGGLEQYF.

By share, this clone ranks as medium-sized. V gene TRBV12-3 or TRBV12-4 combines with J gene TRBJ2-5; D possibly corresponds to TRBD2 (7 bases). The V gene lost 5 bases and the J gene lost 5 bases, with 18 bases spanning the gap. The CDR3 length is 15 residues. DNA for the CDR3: TGTGCCAGCAGTCCGTGGGAGGGGGATGAGGAGACCCAGTACTTC. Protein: CASSPWEGDEETQYF.

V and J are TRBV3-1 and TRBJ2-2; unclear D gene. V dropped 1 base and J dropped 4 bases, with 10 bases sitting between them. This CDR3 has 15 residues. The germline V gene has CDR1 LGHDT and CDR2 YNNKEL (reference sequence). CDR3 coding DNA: TGTGCCAGCAGCCAAGGGGTACTGGGCACCGGGGAGCTGTTTTTT. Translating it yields CASSQGVLGTGELFF.

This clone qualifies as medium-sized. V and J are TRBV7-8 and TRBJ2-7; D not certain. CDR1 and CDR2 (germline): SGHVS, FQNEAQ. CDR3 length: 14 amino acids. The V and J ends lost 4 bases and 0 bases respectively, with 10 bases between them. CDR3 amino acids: CASSWYSSSYEQYF. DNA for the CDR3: TGTGCCAGCAGCTGGTACAGCAGCTCCTACGAGCAGTACTTC.

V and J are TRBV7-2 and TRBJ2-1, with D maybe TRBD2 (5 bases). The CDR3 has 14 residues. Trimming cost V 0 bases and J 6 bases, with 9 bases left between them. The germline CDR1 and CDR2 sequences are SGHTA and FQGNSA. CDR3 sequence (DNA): TGTGCCAGCAGCTTAGCGGCGGGTGCCAATGAGCAGTTCTTC. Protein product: CASSLAAGANEQFF.

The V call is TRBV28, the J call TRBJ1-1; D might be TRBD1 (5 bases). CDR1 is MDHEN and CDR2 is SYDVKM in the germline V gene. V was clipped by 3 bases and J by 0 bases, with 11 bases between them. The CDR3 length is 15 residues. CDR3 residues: CASSLVGDLNTEAFF. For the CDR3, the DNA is TGTGCCAGCAGTTTGGTGGGGGATTTGAACACTGAAGCTTTCTTT.

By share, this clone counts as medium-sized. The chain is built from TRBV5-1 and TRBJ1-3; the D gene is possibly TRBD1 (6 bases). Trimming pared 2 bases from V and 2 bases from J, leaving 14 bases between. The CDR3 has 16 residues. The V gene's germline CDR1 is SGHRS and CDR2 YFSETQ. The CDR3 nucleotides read TGCGCCAGCAGCTTAGGGGGTCGTGGAACTGGAAACACCATATATTTT. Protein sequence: CASSLGGRGTGNTIYF.

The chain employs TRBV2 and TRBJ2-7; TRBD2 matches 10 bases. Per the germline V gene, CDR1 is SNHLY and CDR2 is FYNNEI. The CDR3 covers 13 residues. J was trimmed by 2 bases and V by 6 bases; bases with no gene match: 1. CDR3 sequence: CASRLAGAYEQYF. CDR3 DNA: TGTGCCAGCAGGCTAGCGGGAGCCTACGAGCAGTACTTC.